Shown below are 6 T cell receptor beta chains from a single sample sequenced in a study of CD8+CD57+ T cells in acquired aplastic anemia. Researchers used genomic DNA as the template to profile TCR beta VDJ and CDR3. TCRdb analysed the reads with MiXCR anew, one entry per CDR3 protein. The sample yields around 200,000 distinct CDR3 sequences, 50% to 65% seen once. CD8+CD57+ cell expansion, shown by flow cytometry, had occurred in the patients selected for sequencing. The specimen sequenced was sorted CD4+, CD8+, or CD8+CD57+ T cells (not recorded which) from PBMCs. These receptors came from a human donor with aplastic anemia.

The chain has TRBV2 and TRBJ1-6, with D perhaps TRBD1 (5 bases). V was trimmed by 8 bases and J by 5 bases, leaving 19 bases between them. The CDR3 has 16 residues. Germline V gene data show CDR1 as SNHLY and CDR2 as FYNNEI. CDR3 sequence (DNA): TGTGCCAGCGCATCAGGTGGGGCAACCAATAATTCACCCCTCCACTTT. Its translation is CASASGGATNNSPLHF. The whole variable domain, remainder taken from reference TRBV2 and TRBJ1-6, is EPEVTQTPSHQVTQMGQEVILRCVPISNHLYFYWYRQILGQKVEFLVSFYNNEISEKSEIFDDQFSVERPDGSNFTLKIRSTKLEDSAMYFCASASGGATNNSPLHFGNGTRLTVT.

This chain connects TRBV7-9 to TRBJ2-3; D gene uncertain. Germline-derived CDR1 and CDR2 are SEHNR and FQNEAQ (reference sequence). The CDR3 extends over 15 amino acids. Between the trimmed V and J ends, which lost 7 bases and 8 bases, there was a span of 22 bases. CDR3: CASIPRSDAAGTQYF. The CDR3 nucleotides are TGTGCCAGCATCCCACGGTCTGACGCGGCCGGTACGCAGTATTTT. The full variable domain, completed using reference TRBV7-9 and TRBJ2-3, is DTGVSQNPRHKITKRGQNVTFRCDPISEHNRLYWYRQTLGQGPEFLTYFQNEAQLEKSRLLSDRFSAERPKGSFSTLEIQRTEQGDSAMYLCASIPRSDAAGTQYFGPGTRLTVL.

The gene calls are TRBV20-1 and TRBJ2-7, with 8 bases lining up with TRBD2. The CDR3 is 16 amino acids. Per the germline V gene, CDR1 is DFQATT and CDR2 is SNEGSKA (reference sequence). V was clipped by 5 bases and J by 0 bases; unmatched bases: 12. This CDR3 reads CSAPHLSGASSYEQYF. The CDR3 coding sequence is TGCAGTGCTCCCCACCTTAGCGGGGCGAGCTCCTACGAGCAGTACTTC.

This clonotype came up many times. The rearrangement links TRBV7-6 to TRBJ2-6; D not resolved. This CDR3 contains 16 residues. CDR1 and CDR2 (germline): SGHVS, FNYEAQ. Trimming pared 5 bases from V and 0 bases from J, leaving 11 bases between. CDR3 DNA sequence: TGTGCCAGCAGCCTCGGTCCTTACTCTGGGGCCAACGTCCTGACTTTC. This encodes CASSLGPYSGANVLTF.

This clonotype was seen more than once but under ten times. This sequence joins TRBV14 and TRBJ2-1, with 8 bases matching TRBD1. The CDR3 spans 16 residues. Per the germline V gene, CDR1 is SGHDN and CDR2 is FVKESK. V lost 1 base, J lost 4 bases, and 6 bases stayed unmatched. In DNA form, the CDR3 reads TGTGCCAGCAGCCAAGCCGGGACAGGAGTTTACAATGAGCAGTTCTTC. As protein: CASSQAGTGVYNEQFF.

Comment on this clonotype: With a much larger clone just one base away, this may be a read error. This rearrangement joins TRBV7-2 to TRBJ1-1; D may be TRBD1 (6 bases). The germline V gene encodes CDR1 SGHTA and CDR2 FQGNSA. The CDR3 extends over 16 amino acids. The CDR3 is CASSLGPGQLGTEALF. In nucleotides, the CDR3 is TGTGCCAGCAGCTTAGGCCCGGGACAACTGGGGACTGAAGCTCTCTTT.